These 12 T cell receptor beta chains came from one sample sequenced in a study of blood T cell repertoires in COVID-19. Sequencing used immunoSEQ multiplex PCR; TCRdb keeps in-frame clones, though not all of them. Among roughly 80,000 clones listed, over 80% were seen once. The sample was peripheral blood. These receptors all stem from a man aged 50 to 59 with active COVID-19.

CDR3 nucleotide sequence: TGTGCCAGCAGCAAAGTGAACGTTCAGGGGGACTGTACCGGGCAGTTCTTC. It encodes CASSKVNVQGDCTGQFF. This chain connects TRBV21-1 to TRBJ2-1; the D call of TRBD1 is as the table states it, not checked on the DNA. TRBV21-1 is given as a pseudogene. The CDR3 has 17 residues.

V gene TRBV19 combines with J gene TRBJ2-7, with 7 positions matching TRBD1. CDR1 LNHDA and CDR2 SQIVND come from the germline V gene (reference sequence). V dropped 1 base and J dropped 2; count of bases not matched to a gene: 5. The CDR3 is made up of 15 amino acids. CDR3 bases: TGTGCCAGTAGTATAGCCGGGACAGTTACCTACGAGCAGTACTTC. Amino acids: CASSIAGTVTYEQYF.

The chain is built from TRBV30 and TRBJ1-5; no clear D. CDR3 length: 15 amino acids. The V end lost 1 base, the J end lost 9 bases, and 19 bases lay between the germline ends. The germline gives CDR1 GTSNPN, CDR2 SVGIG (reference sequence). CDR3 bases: TGTGCCTGGAGTGCCGGGATCGACCCGGTGTGGCCCCAGCATTTT. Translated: CAWSAGIDPVWPQHF.

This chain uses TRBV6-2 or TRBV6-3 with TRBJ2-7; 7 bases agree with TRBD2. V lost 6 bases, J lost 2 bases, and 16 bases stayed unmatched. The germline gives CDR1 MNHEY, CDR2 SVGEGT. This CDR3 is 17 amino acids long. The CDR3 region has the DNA TGTGCCAGCAGCCCTAAGATTTCATGGGAGGGCCCCTACGAGCAGTACTTC. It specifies CASSPKISWEGPYEQYF.

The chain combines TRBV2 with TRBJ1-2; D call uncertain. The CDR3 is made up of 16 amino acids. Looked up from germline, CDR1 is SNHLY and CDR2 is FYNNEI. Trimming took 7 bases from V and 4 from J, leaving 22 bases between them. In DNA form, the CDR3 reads TGTGCCAGCACCCAACCCTTGCGAGTCCGGGGCTATGGCTACACCTTC. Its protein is CASTQPLRVRGYGYTF.

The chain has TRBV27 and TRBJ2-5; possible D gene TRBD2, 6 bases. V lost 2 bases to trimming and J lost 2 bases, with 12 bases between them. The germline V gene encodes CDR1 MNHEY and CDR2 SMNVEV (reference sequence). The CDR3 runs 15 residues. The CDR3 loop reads CASSLRGFVQETQYF. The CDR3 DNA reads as TGTGCCAGCAGTTTACGGGGGTTCGTACAAGAGACCCAGTACTTC.

The CDR3: CASSLDGTGPYSTDTQYF. The CDR3 nucleotides are TGTGCCAGCAGCTTGGATGGGACAGGTCCTTATAGCACAGATACGCAGTATTTT. V usage is TRBV5-5 and J usage is TRBJ2-3, with 8 bases identical to TRBD1. Germline trimming cut 0 bases from V and 0 bases from J; bases unmatched to any gene: 9. CDR1 SGHKS and CDR2 YYEKEE come from the germline V gene (reference sequence). The CDR3 is 18 residues long.

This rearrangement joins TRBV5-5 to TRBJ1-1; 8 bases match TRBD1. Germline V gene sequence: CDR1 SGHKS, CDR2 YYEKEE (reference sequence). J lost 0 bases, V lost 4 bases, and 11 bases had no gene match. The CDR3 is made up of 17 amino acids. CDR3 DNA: TGTGCCAGCAGCCCGCGGACAGGGTCGGGGTTGAACACTGAAGCTTTCTTT. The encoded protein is CASSPRTGSGLNTEAFF.

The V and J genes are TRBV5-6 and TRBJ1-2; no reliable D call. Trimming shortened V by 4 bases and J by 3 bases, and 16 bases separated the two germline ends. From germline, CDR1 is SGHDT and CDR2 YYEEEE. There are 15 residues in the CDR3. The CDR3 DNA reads TGTGCCAGCAGCCGGGGTTCTTTTGCCCACTATGGCTACACCTTC. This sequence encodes CASSRGSFAHYGYTF.

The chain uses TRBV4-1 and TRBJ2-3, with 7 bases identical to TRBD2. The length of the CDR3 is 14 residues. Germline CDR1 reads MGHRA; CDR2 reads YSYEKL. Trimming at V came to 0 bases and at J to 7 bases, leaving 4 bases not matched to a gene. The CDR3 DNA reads TGCGCCAGCAGCCAAGAATGGCGGGAGTATACGCAGTATTTT. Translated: CASSQEWREYTQYF.

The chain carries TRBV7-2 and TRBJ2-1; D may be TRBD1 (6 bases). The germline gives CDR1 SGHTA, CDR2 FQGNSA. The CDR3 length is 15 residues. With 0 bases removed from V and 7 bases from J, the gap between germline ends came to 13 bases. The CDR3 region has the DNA TGTGCCAGCAGCTTAGCCAGGGGTTTATTTAATGAGCAGTTCTTC. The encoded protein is CASSLARGLFNEQFF.

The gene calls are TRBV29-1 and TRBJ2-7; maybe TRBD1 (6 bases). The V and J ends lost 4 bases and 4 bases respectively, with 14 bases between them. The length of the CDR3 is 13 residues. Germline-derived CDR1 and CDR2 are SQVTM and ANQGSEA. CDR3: CSVGTVAAYEQYF. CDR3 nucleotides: TGCAGCGTTGGGACAGTAGCTGCATACGAGCAGTACTTC.